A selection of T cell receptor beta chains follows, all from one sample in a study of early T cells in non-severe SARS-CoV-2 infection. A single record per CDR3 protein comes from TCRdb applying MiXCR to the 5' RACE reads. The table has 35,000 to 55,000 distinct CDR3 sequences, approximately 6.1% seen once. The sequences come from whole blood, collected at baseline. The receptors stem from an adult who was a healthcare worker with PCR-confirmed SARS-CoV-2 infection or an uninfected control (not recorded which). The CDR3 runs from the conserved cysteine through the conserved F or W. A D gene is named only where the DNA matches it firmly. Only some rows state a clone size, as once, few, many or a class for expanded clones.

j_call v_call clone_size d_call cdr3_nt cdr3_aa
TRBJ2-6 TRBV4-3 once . TGCGCCAGCAGCCAAGGTACTTCTGGGGCCAACATCCTGACTTTC CASSQGTSGANILTF
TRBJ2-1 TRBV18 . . TGTGCCAGCCTTAAGGGGGGGGCCTCTTATGAGCAGTTCTTC CASLKGGASYEQFF
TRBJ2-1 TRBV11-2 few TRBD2 TGTGCCAGCAGCCTGGGGCTAGCGGGGGGGAATGAGCAGTTCTTC CASSLGLAGGNEQFF
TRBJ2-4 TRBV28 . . TGTGCCAGCAGTCGGAAAGCTGGGGGAAACATTCAGTACTTC CASSRKAGGNIQYF
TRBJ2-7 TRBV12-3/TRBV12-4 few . TGTGCCAGCAGTTGGGGGAACTCCTACGAGCAGTACTTC CASSWGNSYEQYF
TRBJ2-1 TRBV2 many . TGTGCCAGCGATATCTTTTTAGGGGGAGATGAGCAGTTCTTC CASDIFLGGDEQFF
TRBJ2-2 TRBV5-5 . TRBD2 TGTGCCAGCAGCTTGATGGGTCGGACTAGCGGCACCGGGGAGCTGTTTTTT CASSLMGRTSGTGELFF
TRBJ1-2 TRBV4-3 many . TGCGCCAGCAGCCAAGATACAGGACAGTTCTATGGCTACACCTTC CASSQDTGQFYGYTF
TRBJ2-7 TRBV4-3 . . TGCGCCAGCAGCCAAGACAGGAACTGCGAGCAGTACTTC CASSQDRNCEQYF
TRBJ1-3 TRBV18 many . TGTGCCAGCTCCCAGGGTTATGGAAACACCATATATTTT CASSQGYGNTIYF
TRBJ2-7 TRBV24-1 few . TGTGCCACCAGTGACACGACAGTTTCCTACGAGCAGTACTTC CATSDTTVSYEQYF
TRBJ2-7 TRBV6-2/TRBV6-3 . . TGTGCCAGCAGTTATACTGACAACTCCTACGAGCAGTACTTC CASSYTDNSYEQYF
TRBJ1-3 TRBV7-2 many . TGTGCCAGCACGCCACAGGGCTCAGGAAACACCATATATTTT CASTPQGSGNTIYF
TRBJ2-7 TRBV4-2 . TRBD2 TGTGCCAGCAGCCAAGATCGATCGGCCGCCGGGACTAGCGGATTTCATTACGAGCAGTACTTC CASSQDRSAAGTSGFHYEQYF
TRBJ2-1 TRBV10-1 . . TGCGCCAGCAGTTCGGGACTCATAACCTACAATGAGCAGTTCTTC CASSSGLITYNEQFF
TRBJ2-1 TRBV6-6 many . TGTGCCAGCAGTTACGGGAATGAGCAGTTCTTC CASSYGNEQFF
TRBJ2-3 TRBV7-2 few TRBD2 TGTGCCAGCAGCTATGGACTAGCCCCAGATACGCAGTATTTT CASSYGLAPDTQYF
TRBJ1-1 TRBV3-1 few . TGTGCCAGCAGCCAAGGAAGAGGGCGAGGTACTGAAGCTTTCTTT CASSQGRGRGTEAFF
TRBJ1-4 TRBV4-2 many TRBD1 TGTGCCAGCAGCCAACCGACAGGGGGCTTTGAAAAACTGTTTTTT CASSQPTGGFEKLFF
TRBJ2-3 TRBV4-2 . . TGTGCCAGCAGCCGACCCGGGATAGATACGCAGTATTTT CASSRPGIDTQYF
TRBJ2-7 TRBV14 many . TGTGCCAGCAGCCAAGATGCCGGATACGAGCAGTACTTC CASSQDAGYEQYF
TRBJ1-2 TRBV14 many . TGTGCCAGCAGCCCACATCCCAGGGGAGACGATGGCTACACCTTC CASSPHPRGDDGYTF
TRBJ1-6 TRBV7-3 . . TGTGCCAGCAGCTTAACGGGTGCTTCACCCCTCCACTTT CASSLTGASPLHF
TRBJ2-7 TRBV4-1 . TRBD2 TGCGCCAGCAGCCTCGGACTAGCGGGAAGCCTAGGGGAGCAGTACTTC CASSLGLAGSLGEQYF
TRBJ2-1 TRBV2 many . TGTGCCAGCATGAGAAGCTCCTACAATGAGCAGTTCTTC CASMRSSYNEQFF
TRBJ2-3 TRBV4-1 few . TGCGCCAGCAGCCTCAAAATGGCGGATACGCAGTATTTT CASSLKMADTQYF
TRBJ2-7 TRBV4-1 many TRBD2 TGCGCCAGCAGCCACCAGACTAGCGGGAGATACGAGCAGTACTTC CASSHQTSGRYEQYF
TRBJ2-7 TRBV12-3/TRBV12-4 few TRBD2 TGTGCCAGCAGTTTTGGGGGGGGGAGCCCTTACGAGCAGTACTTC CASSFGGGSPYEQYF
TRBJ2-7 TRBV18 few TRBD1 TGTGCCAGCTCTTCCCCGGGGACAGGCTCCTACGAGCAGTACTTC CASSSPGTGSYEQYF
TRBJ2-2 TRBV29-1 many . TGCAGCTCCAATCTCGGGGGATCCGGGGAGCTGTTTTTT CSSNLGGSGELFF
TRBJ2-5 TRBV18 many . TGTGCCAGCTCACCACGATCAAGGGGGATGGTAGAGACCCAGTACTTC CASSPRSRGMVETQYF
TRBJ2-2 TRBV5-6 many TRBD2 TGTGCCAGCAGCTGGGGACTAGCGGAGAACACCGGGGAGCTGTTTTTT CASSWGLAENTGELFF
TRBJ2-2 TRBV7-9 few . TGTGCCAGCAGCCCCCTCGGGGAGCTGTTTTTT CASSPLGELFF
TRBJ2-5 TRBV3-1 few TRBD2 TGTGCCAGCAGCCTGTGGGAGGGAGAGACCCAGTACTTC CASSLWEGETQYF
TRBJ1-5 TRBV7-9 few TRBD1 TGTGCCAGCAGCTCCGGGACAGGCCCTAGATGGCCCCAGCATTTT CASSSGTGPRWPQHF
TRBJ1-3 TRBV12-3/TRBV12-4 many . TGTGCCAGCGGGAGGGGTGGAGGAAACACCATATATTTT CASGRGGGNTIYF
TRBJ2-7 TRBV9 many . TGTGCCAGCAGCTCTACTCCGGATGGGTACGAGCAGTACTTC CASSSTPDGYEQYF
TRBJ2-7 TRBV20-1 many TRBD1 TGCAGTGCTTTCTCCCAGGGGGCGAAGTACGAGCAGTACTTC CSAFSQGAKYEQYF
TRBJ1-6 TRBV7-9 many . TGTGCCAGCAGCTTAGACACCAATTCACCCCTCCACTTT CASSLDTNSPLHF
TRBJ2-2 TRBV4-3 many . TGCGCCAGCAGCCAAGACAGGGACACCGGGGAGCTGTTTTTT CASSQDRDTGELFF
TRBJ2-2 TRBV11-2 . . TGTGCCAGCAGCTTAGTACGGGGAACCGGGGAGCTGTTTTTT CASSLVRGTGELFF
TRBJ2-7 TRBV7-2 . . TGTGCCAGCAGCTACAATCTTGGCGAGCAGTACTTC CASSYNLGEQYF
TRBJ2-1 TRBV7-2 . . TGTGCCAGCAGCTATGGGAGAGGGGTCCAGTTCTTC CASSYGRGVQFF
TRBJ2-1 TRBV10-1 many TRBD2 TGCGCCAGCAGTGGGAGCGGGAAGGGGCATGAGCAGTTCTTC CASSGSGKGHEQFF
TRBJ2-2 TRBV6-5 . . TGTGCCAGCAACCGCAGGGAGTCCGGGGAGCTGTTTTTT CASNRRESGELFF
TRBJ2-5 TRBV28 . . TGTGCCAGCAGTCCGCCGAGGGAGACCCAGTACTTC CASSPPRETQYF
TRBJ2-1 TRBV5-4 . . TGTGCCAGCAGCTTGAAATCAGGGTCCAATGAGCAGTTCTTC CASSLKSGSNEQFF
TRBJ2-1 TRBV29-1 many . TGCAGCGTACGGGGGCTTGGATCTTACAATGAGCAGTTCTTC CSVRGLGSYNEQFF
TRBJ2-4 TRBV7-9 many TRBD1 TGTGCCAGCAGCTTAGGGACAGGGTACGGCTTGGGGGTTCAGTACTTC CASSLGTGYGLGVQYF
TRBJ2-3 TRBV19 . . TGTGCCAGTACCTTCGGGAAGGTTCCCGGTACGCAGTATTTT CASTFGKVPGTQYF
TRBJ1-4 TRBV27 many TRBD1 TGTGCCAGCAGTCCTGACAGGGTGGGGGAAAAACTGTTTTTT CASSPDRVGEKLFF
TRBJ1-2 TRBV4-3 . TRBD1 TGCGCCAGCAGCCCAGGGGACAGGGATGGCTACACCTTC CASSPGDRDGYTF
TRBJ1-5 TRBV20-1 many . TGCAGTTTATGGGGGCGGGTTTATAGCAATCAGCCCCAGCATTTT CSLWGRVYSNQPQHF
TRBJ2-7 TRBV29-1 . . TGCAGCGTTGAAGTAAGCCAGAGACCCTACGAGCAGTACTTC CSVEVSQRPYEQYF
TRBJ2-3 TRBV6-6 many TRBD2 TGTGCCAGCAGTTACGATGTCCTGCCGGGACTAGGAGTGGGAGATACGCAGTATTTT CASSYDVLPGLGVGDTQYF
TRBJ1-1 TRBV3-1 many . TGTGCCAGCAGCCAAGATCCTCGCAGGGCAGGGGCCCGGAACACTGAAGCTTTCTTT CASSQDPRRAGARNTEAFF
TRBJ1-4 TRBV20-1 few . TGCAGTGCCACCGGGACTTCTGAAAAACTGTTTTTT CSATGTSEKLFF
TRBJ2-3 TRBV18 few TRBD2 TGTGCCAGCTCACCACGAGCGGGGGCAGATACGCAGTATTTT CASSPRAGADTQYF
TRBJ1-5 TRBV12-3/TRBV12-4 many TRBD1 TGTGCCAGCAGCAGGACAGGGACTAGCAATCAGCCCCAGCATTTT CASSRTGTSNQPQHF
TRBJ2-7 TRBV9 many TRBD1 TGTGCCAGCAGCGGACAGGGCTACGAGCAGTACTTC CASSGQGYEQYF